This TCR beta chain was identified in a study of regulatory T cells in long-lasting Graves disease. Regarding this clonotype: The antigen is undetermined.

Stated time point: newly diagnosed GD, antithyroid drugs for less than 3 months. The authors made the TCR library using RNA they extracted from PBMCs. Study-wide findings and caveats: Authors noted too few samples as a limitation. Newly diagnosed disease favored TRBV20-1 and TRBJ2-1 over persistent disease.

iRepertoire HTBI primers and Arm-PCR of CDR3 regions built TCR beta libraries. The authors' processing: From all samples, identification returned 12 to 15 TRBJ and approximately 63 TRBV segments. TCRdb redid the calling of the multiplex PCR reads with MiXCR, one entry per CDR3 protein. The V and J calls were determined by TCRdb, not by the authors. The sample has 400,000 to 500,000 distinct CDR3 sequences; less than 15% are singletons. Trimming removed 4 bases from V and 7 bases from J; junction bases left unmatched: 9. Germline CDR1 reads SGHDT; CDR2 reads YYEEEE. The CDR3 extends over 15 amino acids. The data were also submitted as part of a second study, on T cells in Graves' hyperthyroidism and ophthalmopathy. That publication notes: First-round RT-PCR of the TCR CDR3 relied on the HTBI primer set.

The chain carries TRBV5-6 and TRBJ2-2; 8 bases are a match to TRBD2. The specimen comprised peripheral blood mononuclear cells (PBMCs), sampled at new diagnosis, from a patient treated with antithyroid drugs. The source of this sequence is a woman in her forties or fifties with Graves disease. CDR3 DNA: TGTGCCAGCAGCCTGACTAGCGTGGGAGTCGGGGAGCTGTTTTTT. Its translation: CASSLTSVGVGELFF.